The T cell receptor (beta chain) described here comes from a study of early stage breast cancer tumors. Study context: Samples were sequenced at roughly 10-fold average coverage. General study points: Bulk DNA sequencing of unsorted cells missed chain pairing and markers. Compared with adjacent normal breast, tumors showed roughly 2.5-fold denser, more clonal T cells.

Germline V gene sequence: CDR1 SGHVS, CDR2 FNYEAQ. V was clipped by 4 bases and J by 1 base; unmatched bases: 4. CDR3 length: 18 amino acids. Blood replicates held 0.5 ug DNA, tumor or normal breast approximately 1.5 ug, two each. Sequenced by immunoSEQ multiplex PCR; TCRdb stores in-frame clones only, minus some. The repertoire includes about 72,000 clones, 70% to 85% of them detected once, and approximately 3.7% sits in the top ten. A note on this clone: Its antigen is unidentified.

This TCR derives from a person aged 55 to 70 with breast cancer. This rearrangement joins TRBV7-6 to TRBJ2-1, with 16 bases lining up with TRBD2. The specimen was blood. The CDR3 region is CASSSGLAGGRSYNEQFF. In DNA, the CDR3 is TGTGCCAGCAGCTCGGGACTAGCGGGAGGGAGGTCCTACAATGAGCAGTTCTTC.